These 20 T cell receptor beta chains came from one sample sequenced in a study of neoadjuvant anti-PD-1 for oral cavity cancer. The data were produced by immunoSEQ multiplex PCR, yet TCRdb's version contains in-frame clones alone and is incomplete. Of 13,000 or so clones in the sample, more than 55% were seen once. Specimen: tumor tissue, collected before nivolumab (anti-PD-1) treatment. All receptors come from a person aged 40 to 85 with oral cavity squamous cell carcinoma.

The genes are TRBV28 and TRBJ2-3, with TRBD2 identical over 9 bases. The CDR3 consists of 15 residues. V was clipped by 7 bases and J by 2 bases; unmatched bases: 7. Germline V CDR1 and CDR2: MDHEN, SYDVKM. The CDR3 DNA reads TGTGCCAGCACCCAGACTAGCGGTTCCACAGATACGCAGTATTTT. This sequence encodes CASTQTSGSTDTQYF.

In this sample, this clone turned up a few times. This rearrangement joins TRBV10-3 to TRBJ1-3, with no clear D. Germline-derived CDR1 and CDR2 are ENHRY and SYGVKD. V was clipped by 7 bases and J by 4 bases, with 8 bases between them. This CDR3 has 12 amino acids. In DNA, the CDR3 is TGTGCCATCAAGGGTTCCGGAAACACCATATATTTT. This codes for CAIKGSGNTIYF.

The CDR3: CAISAHGDSAGVGETQYF. The CDR3 DNA is TGTGCCATCAGTGCCCACGGTGATTCGGCGGGAGTAGGGGAGACCCAGTACTTC. The V gene is TRBV10-3, the J gene TRBJ2-5, with TRBD2 matching over 7 bases. The V and J ends lost 4 bases and 5 bases, in that order; junction bases with no gene match: 19. Germline V lookup: CDR1 ENHRY, CDR2 SYGVKD. This CDR3 has 18 residues.

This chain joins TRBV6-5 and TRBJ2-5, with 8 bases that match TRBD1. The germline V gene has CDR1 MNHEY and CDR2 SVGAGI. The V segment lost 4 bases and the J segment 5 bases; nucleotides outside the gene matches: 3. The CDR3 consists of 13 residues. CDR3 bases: TGTGCCAGCAGTTCAGGGGGCCGGGAGACCCAGTACTTC. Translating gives CASSSGGRETQYF.

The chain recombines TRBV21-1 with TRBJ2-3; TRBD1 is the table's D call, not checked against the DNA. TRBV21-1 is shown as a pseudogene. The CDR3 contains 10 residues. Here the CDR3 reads CARSTDTQYF. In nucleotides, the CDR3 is TGTGCCAGATCAACAGATACGCAGTATTTT.

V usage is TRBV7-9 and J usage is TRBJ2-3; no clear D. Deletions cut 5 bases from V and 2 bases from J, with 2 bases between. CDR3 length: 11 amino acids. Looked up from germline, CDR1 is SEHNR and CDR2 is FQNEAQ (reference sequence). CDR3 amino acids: CASSPTDTQYF. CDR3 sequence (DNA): TGTGCCAGCAGCCCCACAGATACGCAGTATTTT.

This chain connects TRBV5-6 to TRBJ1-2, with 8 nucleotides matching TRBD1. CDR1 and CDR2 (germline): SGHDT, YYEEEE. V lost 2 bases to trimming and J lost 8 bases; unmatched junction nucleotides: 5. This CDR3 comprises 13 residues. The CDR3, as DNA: TGTGCCAGCAGCTTAGGCAGGGGGCCGGGCTACACCTTC. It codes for CASSLGRGPGYTF.

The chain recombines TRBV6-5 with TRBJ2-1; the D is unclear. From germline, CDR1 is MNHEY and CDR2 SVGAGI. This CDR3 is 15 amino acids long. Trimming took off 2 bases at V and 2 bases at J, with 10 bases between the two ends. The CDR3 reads CASSYSHGPYNEQFF. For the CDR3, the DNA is TGTGCCAGCAGTTACAGCCACGGACCCTACAATGAGCAGTTCTTC.

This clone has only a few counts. DNA of the CDR3: TGTGCCAGCAGGACCAATGAGCAGTTCTTC. This encodes CASRTNEQFF. The chain uses TRBV6-6 and TRBJ2-1; no clear D. The germline gives CDR1 MNHNY, CDR2 SVGAGI (reference sequence). The CDR3 has 10 residues. The V and J ends lost 6 bases and 6 bases respectively, with 3 bases between them.

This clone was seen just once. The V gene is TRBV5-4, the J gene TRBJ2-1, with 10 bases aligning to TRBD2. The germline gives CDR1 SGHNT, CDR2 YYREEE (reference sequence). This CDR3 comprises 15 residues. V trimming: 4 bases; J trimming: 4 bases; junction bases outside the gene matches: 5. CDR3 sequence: CASSGSSGRYNEQFF. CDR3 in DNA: TGTGCCAGCAGCGGCTCTAGCGGGAGATACAATGAGCAGTTCTTC.

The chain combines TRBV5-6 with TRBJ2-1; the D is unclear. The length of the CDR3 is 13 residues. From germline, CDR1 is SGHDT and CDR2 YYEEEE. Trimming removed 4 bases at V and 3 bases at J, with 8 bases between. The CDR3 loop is CASSQDGYNEQFF. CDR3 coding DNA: TGTGCCAGCAGCCAGGACGGCTACAATGAGCAGTTCTTC.

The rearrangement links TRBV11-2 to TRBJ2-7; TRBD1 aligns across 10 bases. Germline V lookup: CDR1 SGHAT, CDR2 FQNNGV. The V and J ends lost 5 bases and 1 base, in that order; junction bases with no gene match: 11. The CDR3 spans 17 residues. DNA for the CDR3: TGTGCCAGCAGCCTCGACAGGGGGCTAGGAAATTCCTACGAGCAGTACTTC. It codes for CASSLDRGLGNSYEQYF.

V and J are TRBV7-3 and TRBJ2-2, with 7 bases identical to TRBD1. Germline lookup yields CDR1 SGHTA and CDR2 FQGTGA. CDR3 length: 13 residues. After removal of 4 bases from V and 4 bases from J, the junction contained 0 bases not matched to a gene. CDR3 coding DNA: TGTGCCAGCAGCTCAGGGGGCACCGGGGAGCTGTTTTTT. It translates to CASSSGGTGELFF.

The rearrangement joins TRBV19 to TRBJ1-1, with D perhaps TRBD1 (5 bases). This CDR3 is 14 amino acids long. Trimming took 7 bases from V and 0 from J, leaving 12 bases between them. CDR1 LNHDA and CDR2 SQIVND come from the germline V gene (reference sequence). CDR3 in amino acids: CASTPGRVNTEAFF. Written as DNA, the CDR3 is TGTGCCAGTACCCCGGGCAGGGTGAACACTGAAGCTTTCTTT.

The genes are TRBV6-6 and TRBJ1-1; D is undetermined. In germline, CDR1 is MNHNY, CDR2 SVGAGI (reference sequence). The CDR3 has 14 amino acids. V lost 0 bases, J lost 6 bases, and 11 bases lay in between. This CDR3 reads CASSYSGPLAEAFF. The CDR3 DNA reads TGTGCCAGCAGTTACTCGGGTCCGCTGGCTGAAGCTTTCTTT.

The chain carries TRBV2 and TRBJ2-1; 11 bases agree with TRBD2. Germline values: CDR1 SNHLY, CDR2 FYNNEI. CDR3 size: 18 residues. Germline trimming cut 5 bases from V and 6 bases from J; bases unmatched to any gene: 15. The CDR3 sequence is CASSTPGLAATSLNEQFF. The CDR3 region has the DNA TGTGCCAGCAGTACCCCGGGACTAGCGGCTACGTCTCTCAATGAGCAGTTCTTC.

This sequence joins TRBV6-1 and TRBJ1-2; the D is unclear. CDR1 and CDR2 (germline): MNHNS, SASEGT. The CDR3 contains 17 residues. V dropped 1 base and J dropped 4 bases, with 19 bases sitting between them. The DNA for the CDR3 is TGTGCCAGCAGTGAAGTATTGTTGGGTGAACGGGCCTATGGCTACACCTTC. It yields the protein CASSEVLLGERAYGYTF.

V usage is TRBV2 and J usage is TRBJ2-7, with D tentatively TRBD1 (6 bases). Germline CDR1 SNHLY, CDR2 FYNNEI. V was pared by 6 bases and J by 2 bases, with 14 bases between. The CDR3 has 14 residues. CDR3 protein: CASRLDRMTYEQYF. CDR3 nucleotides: TGTGCCAGCAGGCTCGACAGGATGACCTACGAGCAGTACTTC.

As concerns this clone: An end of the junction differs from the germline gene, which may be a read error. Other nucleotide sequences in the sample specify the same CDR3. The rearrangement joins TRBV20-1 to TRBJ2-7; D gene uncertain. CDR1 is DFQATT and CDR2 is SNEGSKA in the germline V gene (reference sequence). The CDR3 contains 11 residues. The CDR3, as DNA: TGCAGCGCTAGAGACCCGTACGAGCAGTACTTC. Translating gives CSARDPYEQYF.

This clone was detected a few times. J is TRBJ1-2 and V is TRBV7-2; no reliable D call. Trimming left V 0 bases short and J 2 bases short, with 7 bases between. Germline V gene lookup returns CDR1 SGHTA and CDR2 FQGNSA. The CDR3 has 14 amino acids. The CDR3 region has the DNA TGTGCCAGCAGCTTAGCGCAGGCCAACTATGGCTACACCTTC. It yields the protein CASSLAQANYGYTF.